A selection of T cell receptor beta chains follows, all from one sample in a study of cytomegalovirus exposure and HLA in healthy donors. The repertoire was sequenced with immunoSEQ multiplex PCR; TCRdb's copy has only in-frame clones and lacks some. This sample has some 200,000 clones, with around three quarters found just once. Sample: PBMCs. The receptors shown here come from a boy aged 5-17 years in good health and CMV-seronegative. CDR3s include the opening cysteine and the closing phenylalanine or tryptophan. A D gene is named only where the DNA matches it firmly. Clone size, where shown, is once, few, many, or a class for clones that have expanded.

v_gene	abundance	d_gene	j_gene	len	CDR3nt	CDR3aa
TRBV7-2	-	TRBD2	TRBJ2-7	16	TGTGCCAGCAGCTTAGCCCACTACCCCCCCGGGAGGGAGCAGTACTTC	CASSLAHYPPGREQYF
TRBV18	-	-	TRBJ1-3	15	TGTGCCAGCTCCCGGGGGGGAGATCGTGGAAACACCATATATTTT	CASSRGGDRGNTIYF
TRBV7-9	once	TRBD2	TRBJ2-5	15	TGTTCCAGCAGCTTCAGCGGGAGGACCCAAGAGACCCAGTACTTC	CSSSFSGRTQETQYF
TRBV7-4	-	TRBD1	TRBJ1-3	18	TGTGCCAGCAGCTTAGTGTACGGTACAGGGGGTTCTGGAAACACCATATATTTT	CASSLVYGTGGSGNTIYF
TRBV7-6	once	TRBD2	TRBJ2-1	15	TGTGCCAGCAGCTTACCGGGACTAGCGGAGAATGAGCAGTTCTTC	CASSLPGLAENEQFF
TRBV7-3	-	TRBD2	TRBJ2-3	18	TGTGCCAGCAGCTTCTTCTCGGGACTAGCGGGAGTAACAGATACGCAGTATTTT	CASSFFSGLAGVTDTQYF
TRBV30	-	-	TRBJ2-1	14	TGTGCCGGGCGGGAAGGGCCTGTCTACAATGAGCAGTTCTTC	CAGREGPVYNEQFF
TRBV29-1	once	-	TRBJ1-1	14	TGCAGCGTTGAAAAACGTGGCATGAACACTGAAGCTTTCTTT	CSVEKRGMNTEAFF
TRBV5-1	-	TRBD2	TRBJ2-7	16	TGCGCCAGCAGCTTGGGTCACGGGACTACCTCCTACGAGCAGTACTTC	CASSLGHGTTSYEQYF
TRBV27	-	-	TRBJ2-3	16	TGTGCCAGCAGTTTTCTGGGACTGAAATCCACAGATACGCAGTATTTT	CASSFLGLKSTDTQYF
TRBV2	once	TRBD1	TRBJ2-2	13	TGTGCCAGCAGGACAGGGGGGGCCGGGGAGCTGTTTTTT	CASRTGGAGELFF
TRBV5-6	-	-	TRBJ2-3	15	TGTGCCAGCAGCTTGCAGGGGATGGGTACAGATACGCAGTATTTT	CASSLQGMGTDTQYF
TRBV19	-	TRBD1	TRBJ1-1	17	TGTGCCAGTAGTATTCGGGACAGGGGGTTAACGAACACTGAAGCTTTCTTT	CASSIRDRGLTNTEAFF